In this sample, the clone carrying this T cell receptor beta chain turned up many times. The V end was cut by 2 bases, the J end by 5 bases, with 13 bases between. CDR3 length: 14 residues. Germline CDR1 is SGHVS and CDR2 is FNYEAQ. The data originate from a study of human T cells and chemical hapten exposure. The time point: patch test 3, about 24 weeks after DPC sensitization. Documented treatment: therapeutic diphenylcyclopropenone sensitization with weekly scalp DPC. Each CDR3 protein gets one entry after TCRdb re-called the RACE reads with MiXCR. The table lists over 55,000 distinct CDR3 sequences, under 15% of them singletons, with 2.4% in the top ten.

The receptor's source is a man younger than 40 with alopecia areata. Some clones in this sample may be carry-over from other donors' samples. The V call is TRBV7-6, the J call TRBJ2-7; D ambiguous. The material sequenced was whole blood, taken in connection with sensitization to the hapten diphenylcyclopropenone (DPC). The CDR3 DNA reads TGTGCCAGCAGCTTAAAGATCTCGGGCCACGAGCAGTACTTC. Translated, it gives CASSLKISGHEQYF.